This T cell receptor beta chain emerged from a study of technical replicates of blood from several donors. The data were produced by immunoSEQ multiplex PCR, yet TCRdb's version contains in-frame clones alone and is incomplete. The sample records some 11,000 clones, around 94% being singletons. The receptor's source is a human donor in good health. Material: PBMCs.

This CDR3 reads CAWSRAGETQYF. CDR3 DNA: TGTGCCTGGAGTAGAGCGGGGGAGACCCAGTACTTC. J is TRBJ2-5 and V is TRBV30; TRBD2 matches 7 bases. Per the germline V gene, CDR1 is GTSNPN and CDR2 is SVGIG (reference sequence). V trimming: 2 bases; J trimming: 5 bases; junction bases outside the gene matches: 2. The CDR3 loop spans 12 amino acids.